Below, 5 T cell receptor beta chains from the same sample are listed, as sequenced in a study of blood T cell repertoires in COVID-19 (TCRdb year 2020). Library prep was done by the immunoSEQ multiplex PCR assay. Sourced from immuneACCESS, this table was stored by TCRdb with only in-frame sequences that have V and J called. A share of the clones is absent; for the studies checked, an unresolved V gene accounts for under half, and the remainder has no known explanation. The sample table contains hundreds of thousands of clones; only one count was recorded for around nine tenths of them. The ten largest clones represent approximately 2% of the sample. The sample taken for sequencing was PBMCs or T cells enriched from blood (not recorded which). The receptors derive from a woman aged 60-75 years in a cohort exposed to, infected with or recovered from COVID-19 (not recorded which).

The chain employs TRBV18 and TRBJ2-7, with TRBD1 matching over 9 bases. CDR3 length equals 13 residues. With V trimmed by 6 bases and J by 6 bases, 6 bases remained unmatched. Germline V gives CDR1 KGHSH, CDR2 LQKENI. This CDR3 reads CASSTGGGSEQYF. As DNA, the CDR3 is TGTGCCAGCTCCACAGGGGGCGGAAGCGAGCAGTACTTC.

V gene TRBV2 combines with J gene TRBJ2-1; weak D call: TRBD1 (6 bases). CDR3 length: 11 amino acids. Germline loops: CDR1 SNHLY, CDR2 FYNNEI. Trimming took off 9 bases at V and 7 bases at J, with 10 bases between the two ends. This CDR3 is CASLRGNEQFF. For the CDR3, the DNA is TGTGCCAGTCTCAGGGGAAATGAGCAGTTCTTC.

The V call is TRBV6-5, the J call TRBJ1-6, with 7 bases lining up with TRBD1. The CDR3 consists of 14 residues. V dropped 6 bases and J dropped 9; count of bases not matched to a gene: 8. Germline loops: CDR1 MNHEY, CDR2 SVGAGI. The chain's CDR3 is CASRPTGDSSPLHF. CDR3 DNA: TGTGCCAGCAGGCCAACAGGGGATTCTTCACCCCTCCACTTT.

V and J are TRBV30 and TRBJ2-5, with TRBD1 matching over 8 bases. V was pared by 7 bases and J by 5 bases, with 9 bases of the junction left unmatched. CDR1 is GTSNPN and CDR2 is SVGIG in the germline V gene (reference sequence). The CDR3 has 13 residues. Written as DNA, the CDR3 is TGTGCCTATTCGACAGGGGCAACGGAGACCCAGTACTTC. This sequence encodes CAYSTGATETQYF.

The chain links TRBV5-1 to TRBJ2-3; no definite D call. Trimming cost V 0 bases and J 4 bases, with 9 bases left between them. The CDR3 contains 14 residues. Per the germline V gene, CDR1 is SGHRS and CDR2 is YFSETQ. The CDR3 DNA is TGCGCCAGCAGCTTGGTGACACCTTCAGATACGCAGTATTTT. Protein product: CASSLVTPSDTQYF. Filled out from reference TRBV5-1 and TRBJ2-3, the complete variable domain reads KAGVTQTPRYLIKTRGQQVTLSCSPISGHRSVSWYQQTPGQGLQFLFEYFSETQRNKGNFPGRFSGRQFSNSRSEMNVSTLELGDSALYLCASSLVTPSDTQYFGPGTRLTVL.